The 10 T cell receptor beta chains listed next were all sequenced from one sample in a study of blood T cell repertoires in COVID-19. The repertoire was sequenced with immunoSEQ multiplex PCR; TCRdb's copy has only in-frame clones and lacks some. The sample shows around 140,000 clones, about nine tenths of them seen only once. Sequenced input: peripheral blood. The source of these receptors is a middle-aged man who had recovered from COVID-19.

This clone occurred once. The V call is TRBV5-1, the J call TRBJ1-1, with TRBD1 as a possible D gene (6 bases). V was cut by 7 bases and J by 1 base, with 11 bases left in between. The CDR3 covers 13 residues. Per the germline V gene, CDR1 is SGHRS and CDR2 is YFSETQ. In nucleotides, the CDR3 is TGCGCCAGCTCACAACAGGGGAACACTGAAGCTTTCTTT. Protein sequence: CASSQQGNTEAFF.

The V gene is TRBV5-6, the J gene TRBJ1-1; D not resolved. From germline, CDR1 is SGHDT and CDR2 YYEEEE. This CDR3 region has 15 residues. V lost 5 bases to trimming and J lost 1 base, with 15 bases between them. CDR3 sequence: CASSKRGPWNTEAFF. The CDR3 bases are TGTGCCAGCAGTAAACGAGGTCCGTGGAACACTGAAGCTTTCTTT.

The chain couples TRBV27 to TRBJ2-1, with 12 bases that match TRBD2. CDR3 length: 16 residues. Trimming at V came to 5 bases and at J to 8 bases, leaving 10 bases not matched to a gene. The V gene's germline CDR1 is MNHEY and CDR2 SMNVEV (reference sequence). The CDR3 here is CASSPILAGGLYEQFF. For the CDR3, the DNA is TGTGCCAGCAGTCCCATTCTAGCGGGGGGGCTCTATGAGCAGTTCTTC.

The V call is TRBV10-3, the J call TRBJ2-1, with 9 bases identical to TRBD1. V lost 6 bases, J lost 4 bases, and 7 bases stayed unmatched. The CDR3 has 15 amino acids. The germline V gene encodes CDR1 ENHRY and CDR2 SYGVKD. The CDR3 DNA follows: TGTGCCATCAGCCCGACAGGGGGAGGGTACAATGAGCAGTTCTTC. This codes for CAISPTGGGYNEQFF.

The V call is TRBV11-2, the J call TRBJ2-1, with 7 nucleotides matching TRBD1. V lost 5 bases and J lost 0; bases outside the gene matches: 10. Germline CDR1 SGHAT, CDR2 FQNNGV. This CDR3 is built from 17 residues. The CDR3 region has the DNA TGTGCCAGCAGCCCAACCACCCAGGGGGTCTCCTACAATGAGCAGTTCTTC. Translated: CASSPTTQGVSYNEQFF. Full variable domain (missing parts from reference TRBV11-2 and TRBJ2-1): EAGVAQSPRYKIIEKRQSVAFWCNPISGHATLYWYQQILGQGPKLLIQFQNNGVVDDSQLPKDRFSAERLKGVDSTLKIQPAKLEDSAVYLCASSPTTQGVSYNEQFFGPGTRLTVL.

The V and J genes are TRBV6-1 and TRBJ2-6; a weak D match, TRBD1 (5 bases). This CDR3 has 16 residues. Germline V gene sequence: CDR1 MNHNS, CDR2 SASEGT. V was pared by 0 bases and J by 2 bases, with 8 bases between. The CDR3: CASSEALGPGANVLTF. For the CDR3, the DNA is TGTGCCAGCAGTGAAGCACTGGGGCCTGGGGCCAACGTCCTGACTTTC.

The V call is TRBV7-6, the J call TRBJ1-1, with 10 bases that match TRBD1. The CDR3 extends over 16 amino acids. With V trimmed by 5 bases and J by 1 base, 7 bases remained unmatched. Germline CDR1 reads SGHVS; CDR2 reads FNYEAQ. The CDR3 DNA reads as TGTGCCAGCAGCCAGGGACAGGGGAGGCGGAACACTGAAGCTTTCTTT. Amino acid sequence: CASSQGQGRRNTEAFF.

This chain connects TRBV3-1 (or the pseudogene TRBV3-2) to TRBJ2-7, with D perhaps TRBD1 (6 bases). V shed 4 bases and J shed 2 bases, with 15 bases lying between them. In germline, CDR1 is LGHDT, CDR2 YNNKEL (reference sequence). This CDR3 has 15 residues. CDR3 DNA sequence: TGTGCCAGCAGCCCGACACAGGGATTCACCTACGAGCAGTACTTC. Amino acids: CASSPTQGFTYEQYF.

The chain links TRBV5-1 to TRBJ1-3; 7 nucleotides agree with TRBD1. The CDR3 is 16 residues long. CDR1 and CDR2 from the germline V gene are SGHRS and YFSETQ. V dropped 5 bases and J dropped 4; count of bases not matched to a gene: 12. The CDR3 spells CASRPTDRSVGNTIYF. The CDR3 region has the DNA TGCGCCAGCAGACCAACGGACAGGTCGGTAGGAAACACCATATATTTT.

V is TRBV19 and J is TRBJ1-1; D possibly corresponds to TRBD1 (5 bases). V shed 0 bases and J shed 0 bases, with 11 bases lying between them. Germline CDR1 and CDR2: LNHDA and SQIVND (reference sequence). CDR3 length equals 16 residues. CDR3 bases: TGTGCCAGTAGTATAGACAGGGTTTACATGAACACTGAAGCTTTCTTT. It codes for CASSIDRVYMNTEAFF.